This T cell receptor (beta chain) comes out of a study of blood T cell repertoires in COVID-19. About the research overall: COVID-19 samples from acute and convalescent phases originated in the United States, Italy and Spain.

Methods used by the authors: Nucleated cell counts were estimated from reference gene primer amplification. The table came from immunoSEQ multiplex PCR; TCRdb's copy has only in-frame clones and leaves some out. V and J calls and clone size are those listed in that table; D and trimming were worked out from the DNA. Of roughly 130,000 clones in the sample, more than 90% are singletons; the top ten hold under 4.5%. The germline gives CDR1 SGHVS, CDR2 FQNEAQ. The CDR3 contains 15 residues. After removal of 5 bases from V and 4 bases from J, the junction contained 11 bases not matched to a gene. This sequence joins TRBV7-8 and TRBJ2-7; 7 nucleotides agree with TRBD1. Sequencing was carried out using peripheral blood. The sequence was collected from a man aged 45-60 years with active COVID-19. CDR3 nucleotides: TGTGCCAGCAGCCCAGGGGGTCATGTCTCTTACGAGCAGTACGTC. Protein: CASSPGGHVSYEQYV.